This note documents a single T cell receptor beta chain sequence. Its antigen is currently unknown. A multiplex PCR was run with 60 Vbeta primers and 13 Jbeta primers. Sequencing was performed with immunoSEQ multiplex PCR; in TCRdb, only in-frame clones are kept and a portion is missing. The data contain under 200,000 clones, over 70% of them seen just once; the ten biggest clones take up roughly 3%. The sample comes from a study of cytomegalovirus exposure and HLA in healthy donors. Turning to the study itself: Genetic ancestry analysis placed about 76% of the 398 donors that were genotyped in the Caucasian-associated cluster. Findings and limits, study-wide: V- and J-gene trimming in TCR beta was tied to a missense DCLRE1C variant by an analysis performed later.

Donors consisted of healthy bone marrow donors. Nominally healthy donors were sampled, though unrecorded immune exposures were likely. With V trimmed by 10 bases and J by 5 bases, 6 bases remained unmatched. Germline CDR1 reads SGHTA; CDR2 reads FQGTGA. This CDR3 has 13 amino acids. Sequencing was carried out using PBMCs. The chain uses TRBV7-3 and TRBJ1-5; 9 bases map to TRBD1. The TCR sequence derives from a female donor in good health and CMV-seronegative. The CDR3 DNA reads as TGTGCCATCCGACAGGGGGTTGATCAGCCCCAGCATTTT. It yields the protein CAIRQGVDQPQHF. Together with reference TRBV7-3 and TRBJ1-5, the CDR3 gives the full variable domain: GAGVSQTPSNKVTEKGKYVELRCDPISGHTALYWYRQSLGQGPEFLIYFQGTGAADDSGLPNDRFFAVRPEGSVSTLKIQRTERGDSAVYLCAIRQGVDQPQHFGDGTRLSIL.